What follows is one TCR beta chain and its context. The antigen it recognizes is unknown. Per-base quality was not reported, and no clone a single base away is much larger than it. The sample comes from a study of naive and memory T cell subsets listed by TCRdb under 2017. Concerning the study at large: The figure summarizing the skin biopsy and whole blood samples listed about 10 blood donors, 7 tuberculin skin test biopsies and 3 saline control biopsies. PCR2 was typically performed as a SYBR Green qPCR that was stopped at a set threshold, although end-point PCR (about 6 cycles) could be used instead for low-input samples. Study-wide findings and limitations: The RNA-based method was acknowledged to be potentially sensitive to changes in TCR transcripts with T cell activation and differentiation.

For whole blood analysis, less than 3 ml of peripheral blood was drawn from adult healthy volunteers into Tempus tubes, and RNA was extracted according to the manufacturer's instructions. The study reported a robust and sensitive protocol to amplify, sequence and analyze TCRs, based on 3' ligation of a UMI-containing oligonucleotide to TCR cDNA. Total RNA was treated with RQ1 DNase, without cell sorting, prior to reverse transcription, with an input of roughly 1 to 1,100 ng being targeted. Libraries were prepared from skin biopsies and whole blood to test how robust the pipeline was in samples where T cells are a minority population. The method was 5' RACE. For the blood and skin samples, reverse transcription of TCR RNA was done with SuperScript IV along with alpha and beta constant region primers. The ligated cDNA was amplified by four rounds of PCR, in which nested alpha and beta constant region primers were used together with the SP2 primer. Using T4 RNA ligase 1, an oligonucleotide carrying both the Illumina SP2 primer and a UMI was ligated onto the 3' end of the cDNA. The 12-nucleotide UMI was composed of two random hexamers separated by an eight-base spacer, which was included to prevent hairpin formation. From the second PCR onward, the TCR alpha and beta chain libraries were handled separately, and dual indexing was used for multiplexing. After pooling, the indexed libraries were analyzed by capillary electrophoresis and sequenced on either an Illumina MiSeq or NextSeq. Libraries were spiked with PhiX DNA at about 5-7.5% so that base diversity was increased and cluster recognition was improved. As for how the authors treated the data: Demultiplexor took UMIs from read 2, joined the UMIs to the TCR sequence from read 1, and separated reads according to sample indices. Decombinator identified V and J genes and V-J junctions, assigning each TCR a five-part identifier including V and J deletions. Collapsinator relied on UMIs to correct both sequencing errors and PCR amplification heterogeneity, producing a UMI-based abundance for each TCR. CDR3Translator turned identifiers into nucleotide sequence, translated that sequence into amino acids, and pulled out CDR3 regions based on terminal motifs. After normalization to the amount of input RNA, error-corrected alpha and beta TCR counts from blood and skin were compared. The raw public data were reprocessed by TCRdb itself: fastp quality trimming at Q25, MiXCR clonotype calling, in-frame beta chains only. CDR3 protein duplicates are merged, each entry listing the most common genes and DNA. None of the V and J calls come from the authors' own analysis; TCRdb made them. The sample yields approximately 27,000 distinct CDR3 sequences; 20% to 25% were counted once. The ten top clones hold 1.8% of the sample.

The junction carries 13 bases between V and J, which are trimmed by 6 bases and 5 bases respectively. The CDR3 runs 13 residues from the cysteine to the phenylalanine. Only the CDR3 DNA is retained, 39 bases long and in frame from the first base. The chain uses TRBV12-3 or TRBV12-4 and TRBJ1-2, with the D gene not clear enough to name. The clonotype comes from a female donor in good health. The bases are TGTGCCAGCAGCCACGGGGAGCGATATGGCTACACCTTC. Translated, it gives CASSHGERYGYTF.